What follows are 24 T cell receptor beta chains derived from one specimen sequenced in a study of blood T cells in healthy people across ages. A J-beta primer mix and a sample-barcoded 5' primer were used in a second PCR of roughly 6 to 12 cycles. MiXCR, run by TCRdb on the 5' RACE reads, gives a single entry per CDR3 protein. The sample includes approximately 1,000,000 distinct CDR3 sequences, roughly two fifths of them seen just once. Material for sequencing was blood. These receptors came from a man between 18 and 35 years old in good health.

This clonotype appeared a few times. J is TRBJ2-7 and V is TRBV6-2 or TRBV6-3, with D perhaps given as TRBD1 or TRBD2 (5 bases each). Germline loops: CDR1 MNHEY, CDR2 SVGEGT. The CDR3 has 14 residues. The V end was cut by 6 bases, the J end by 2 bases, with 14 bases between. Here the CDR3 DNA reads TGTGCCAGCAGCCATGACGGGACCCCCTACGAGCAGTACTTC. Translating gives CASSHDGTPYEQYF.

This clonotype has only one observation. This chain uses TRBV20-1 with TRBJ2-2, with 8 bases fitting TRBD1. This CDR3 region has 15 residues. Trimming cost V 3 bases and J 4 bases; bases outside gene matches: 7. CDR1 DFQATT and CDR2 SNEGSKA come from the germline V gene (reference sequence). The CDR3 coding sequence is TGCAGTGCTAGCTCCGGGACAGGACCCACCGGGGAGCTGTTTTTT. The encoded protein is CSASSGTGPTGELFF.

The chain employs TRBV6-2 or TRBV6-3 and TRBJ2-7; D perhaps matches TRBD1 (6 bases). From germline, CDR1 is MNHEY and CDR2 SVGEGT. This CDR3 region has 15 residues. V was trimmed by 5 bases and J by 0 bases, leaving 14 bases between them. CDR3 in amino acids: CASSRLDRTSYEQYF. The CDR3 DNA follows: TGTGCCAGCAGTCGCCTCGACAGGACCTCCTACGAGCAGTACTTC.

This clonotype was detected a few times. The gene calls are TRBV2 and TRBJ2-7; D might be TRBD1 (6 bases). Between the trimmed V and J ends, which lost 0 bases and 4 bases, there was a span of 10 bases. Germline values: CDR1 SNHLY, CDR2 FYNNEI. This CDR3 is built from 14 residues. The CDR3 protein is CASSEADRQYEQYF. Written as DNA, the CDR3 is TGTGCCAGCAGTGAAGCGGACAGACAGTACGAGCAGTACTTC.

As DNA, the CDR3 is TGTGCCAGCAGGACCAGGGAGATGACCTACAATGAGCAGTTCTTC. The encoded protein is CASRTREMTYNEQFF. V gene TRBV12-3 or TRBV12-4 combines with J gene TRBJ2-1, with D perhaps TRBD1 or TRBD2 (5 bases each). V gave up 6 bases and J gave up 2 bases, with 14 bases separating them. The CDR3 contains 15 residues.

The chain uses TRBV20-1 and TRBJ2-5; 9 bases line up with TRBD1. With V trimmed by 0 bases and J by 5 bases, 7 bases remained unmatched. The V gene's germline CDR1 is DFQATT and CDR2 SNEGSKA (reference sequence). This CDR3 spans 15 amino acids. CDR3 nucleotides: TGCAGTGCTAGAGATGGGGACAGGGTGGCGGAGACCCAGTACTTC. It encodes CSARDGDRVAETQYF.

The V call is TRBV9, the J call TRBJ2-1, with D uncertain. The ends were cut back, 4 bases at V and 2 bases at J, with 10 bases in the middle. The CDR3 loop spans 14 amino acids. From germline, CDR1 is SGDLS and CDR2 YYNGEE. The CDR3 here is CASSPHPTYNEQFF. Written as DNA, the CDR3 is TGTGCCAGCAGCCCCCACCCGACCTACAATGAGCAGTTCTTC. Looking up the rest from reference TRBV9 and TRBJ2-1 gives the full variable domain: DSGVTQTPKHLITATGQRVTLRCSPRSGDLSVYWYQQSLDQGLQFLIQYYNGEERAKGNILERFSAQQFPDLHSELNLSSLELGDSALYFCASSPHPTYNEQFFGPGTRLTVL.

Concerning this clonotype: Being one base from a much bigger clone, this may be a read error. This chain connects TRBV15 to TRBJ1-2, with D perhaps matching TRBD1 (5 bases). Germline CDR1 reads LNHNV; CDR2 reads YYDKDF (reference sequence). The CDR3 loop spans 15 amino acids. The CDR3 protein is CTTSRGRGTAYGYTF. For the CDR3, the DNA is TGTACCACCAGCCGAGGAAGAGGGACTGCCTATGGCTACACCTTC.

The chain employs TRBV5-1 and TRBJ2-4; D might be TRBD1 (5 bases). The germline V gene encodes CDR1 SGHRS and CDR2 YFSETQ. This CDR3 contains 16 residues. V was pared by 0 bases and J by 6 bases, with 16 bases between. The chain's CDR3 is CASSLEAGMRGNIQYF. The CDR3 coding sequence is TGCGCCAGCAGCTTGGAGGCAGGGATGCGAGGAAACATTCAGTACTTC.

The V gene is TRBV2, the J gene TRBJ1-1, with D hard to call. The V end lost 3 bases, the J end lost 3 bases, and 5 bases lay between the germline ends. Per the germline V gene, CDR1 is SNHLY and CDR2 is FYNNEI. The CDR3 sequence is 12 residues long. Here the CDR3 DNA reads TGTGCCAGCAGTGAGACGTACACTGAAGCTTTCTTT. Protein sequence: CASSETYTEAFF.

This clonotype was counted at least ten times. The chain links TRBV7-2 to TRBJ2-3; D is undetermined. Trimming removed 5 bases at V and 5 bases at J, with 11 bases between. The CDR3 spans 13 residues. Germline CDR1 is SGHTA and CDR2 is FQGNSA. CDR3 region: CASSLRTLDTQYF. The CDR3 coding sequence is TGTGCCAGCAGCCTACGGACGTTAGATACGCAGTATTTT.

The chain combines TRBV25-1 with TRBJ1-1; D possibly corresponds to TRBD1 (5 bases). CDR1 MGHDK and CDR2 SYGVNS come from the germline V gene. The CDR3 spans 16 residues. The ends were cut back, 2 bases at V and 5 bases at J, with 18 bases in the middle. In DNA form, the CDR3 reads TGTGCCAGCAGTGAAGGGATCACAGGCGACCCAACTGAAGCTTTCTTT. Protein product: CASSEGITGDPTEAFF. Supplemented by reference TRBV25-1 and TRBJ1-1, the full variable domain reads EADIYQTPRYLVIGTGKKITLECSQTMGHDKMYWYQQDPGMELHLIHYSYGVNSTEKGDLSSESTVSRIRTEHFPLTLESARPSHTSQYLCASSEGITGDPTEAFFGQGTRLTVV.

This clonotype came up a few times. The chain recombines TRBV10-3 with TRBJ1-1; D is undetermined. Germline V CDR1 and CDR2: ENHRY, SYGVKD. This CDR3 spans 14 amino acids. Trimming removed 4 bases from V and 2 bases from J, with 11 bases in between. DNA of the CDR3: TGTGCCATCAGTGGCACGCTAGTCAACACTGAAGCTTTCTTT. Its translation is CAISGTLVNTEAFF.

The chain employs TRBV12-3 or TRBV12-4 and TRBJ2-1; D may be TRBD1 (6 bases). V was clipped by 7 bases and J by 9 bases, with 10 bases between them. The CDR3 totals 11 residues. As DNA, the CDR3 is TGTGCCAGCAACAGGGAAGGTGAGCAGTTCTTC. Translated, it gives CASNREGEQFF.

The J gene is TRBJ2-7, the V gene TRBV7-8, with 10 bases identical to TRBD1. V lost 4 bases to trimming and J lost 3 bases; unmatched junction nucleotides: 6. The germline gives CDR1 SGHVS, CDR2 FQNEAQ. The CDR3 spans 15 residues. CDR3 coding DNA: TGTGCCAGCAGCTCCCGGGACAGGGGCCACTACGAGCAGTACTTC. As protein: CASSSRDRGHYEQYF.

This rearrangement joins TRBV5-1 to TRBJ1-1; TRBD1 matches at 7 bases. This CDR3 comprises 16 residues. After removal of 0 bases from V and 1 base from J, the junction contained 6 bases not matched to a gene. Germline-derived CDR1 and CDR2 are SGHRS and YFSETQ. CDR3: CASSLEGQGGNTEAFF. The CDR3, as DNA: TGCGCCAGCAGCTTGGAGGGCCAGGGGGGGAACACTGAAGCTTTCTTT.

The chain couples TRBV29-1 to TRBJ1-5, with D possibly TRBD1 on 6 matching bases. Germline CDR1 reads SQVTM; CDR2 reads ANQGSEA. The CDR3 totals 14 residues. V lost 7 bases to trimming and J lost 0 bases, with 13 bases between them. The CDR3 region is CSALLGGSNQPQHF. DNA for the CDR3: TGCAGCGCCCTCTTAGGGGGTAGCAATCAGCCCCAGCATTTT.

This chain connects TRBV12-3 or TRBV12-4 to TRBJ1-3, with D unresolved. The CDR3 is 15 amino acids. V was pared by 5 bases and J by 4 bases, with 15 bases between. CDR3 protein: CASSPGFRGGNTIYF. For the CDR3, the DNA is TGTGCCAGCAGTCCCGGGTTTCGCGGGGGAAACACCATATATTTT.

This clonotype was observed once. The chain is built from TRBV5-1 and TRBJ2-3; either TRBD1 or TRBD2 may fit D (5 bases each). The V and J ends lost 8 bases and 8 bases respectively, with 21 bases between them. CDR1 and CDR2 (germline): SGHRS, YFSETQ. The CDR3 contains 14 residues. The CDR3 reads CASFPGSLDGTQYF. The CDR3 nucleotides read TGCGCCAGTTTCCCAGGGAGTCTGGATGGTACGCAGTATTTT.

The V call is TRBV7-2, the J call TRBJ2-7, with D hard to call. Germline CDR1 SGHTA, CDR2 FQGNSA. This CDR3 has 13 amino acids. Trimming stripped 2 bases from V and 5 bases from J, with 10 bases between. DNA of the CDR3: TGTGCCAGCAGCTTAAATCCCTTCGACGAGCAGTACTTC. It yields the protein CASSLNPFDEQYF.

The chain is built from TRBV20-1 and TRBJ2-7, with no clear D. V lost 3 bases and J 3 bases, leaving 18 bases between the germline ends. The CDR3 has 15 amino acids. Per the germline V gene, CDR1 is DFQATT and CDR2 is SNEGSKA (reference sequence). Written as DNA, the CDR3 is TGCAGTGCTAGGGGAAGGAACAATGGAGTCTACGAGCAGTACTTC. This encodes CSARGRNNGVYEQYF.

The CDR3 region has the DNA TGCAGTGCTAGGGGGACGGGACTTGAAGCTTTCTTT. It specifies CSARGTGLEAFF. J is TRBJ1-1 and V is TRBV20-1, with D maybe TRBD1 (5 bases). Trimming pared 3 bases from V and 7 bases from J, leaving 12 bases between. The CDR3 runs 12 residues. Germline assignment: CDR1 DFQATT and CDR2 SNEGSKA (reference sequence).

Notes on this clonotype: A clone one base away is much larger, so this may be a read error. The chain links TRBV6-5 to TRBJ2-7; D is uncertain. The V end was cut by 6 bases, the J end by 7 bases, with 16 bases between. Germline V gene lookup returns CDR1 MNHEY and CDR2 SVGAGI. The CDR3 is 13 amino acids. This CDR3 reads CASSRGNYNEQYF. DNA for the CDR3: TGTGCCAGCAGCCGTGGAAACTACAATGAGCAGTACTTC.

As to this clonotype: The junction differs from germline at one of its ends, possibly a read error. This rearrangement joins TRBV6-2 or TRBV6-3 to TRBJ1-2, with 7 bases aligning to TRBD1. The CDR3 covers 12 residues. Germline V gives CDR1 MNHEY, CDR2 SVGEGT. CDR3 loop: CASTRGNYDYTF. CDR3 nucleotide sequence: TGTGCCAGCACCAGGGGGAACTATGACTACACCTTC.